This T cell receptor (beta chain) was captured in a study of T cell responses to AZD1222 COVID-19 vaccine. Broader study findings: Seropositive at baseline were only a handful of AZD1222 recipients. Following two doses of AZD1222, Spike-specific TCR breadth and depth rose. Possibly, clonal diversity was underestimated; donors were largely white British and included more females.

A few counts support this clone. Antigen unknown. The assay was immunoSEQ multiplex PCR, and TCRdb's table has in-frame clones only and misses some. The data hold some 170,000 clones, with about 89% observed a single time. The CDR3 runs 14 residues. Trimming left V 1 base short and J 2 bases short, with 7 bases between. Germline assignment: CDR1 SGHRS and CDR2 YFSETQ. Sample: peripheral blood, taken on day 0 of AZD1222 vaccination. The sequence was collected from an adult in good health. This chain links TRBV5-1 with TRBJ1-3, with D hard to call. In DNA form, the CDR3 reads TGCGCCAGCAGCTTGAGCCCGGCTGGAAACACCATATATTTT. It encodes CASSLSPAGNTIYF. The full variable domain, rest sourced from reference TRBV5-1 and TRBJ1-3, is KAGVTQTPRYLIKTRGQQVTLSCSPISGHRSVSWYQQTPGQGLQFLFEYFSETQRNKGNFPGRFSGRQFSNSRSEMNVSTLELGDSALYLCASSLSPAGNTIYFGEGSWLTVV.